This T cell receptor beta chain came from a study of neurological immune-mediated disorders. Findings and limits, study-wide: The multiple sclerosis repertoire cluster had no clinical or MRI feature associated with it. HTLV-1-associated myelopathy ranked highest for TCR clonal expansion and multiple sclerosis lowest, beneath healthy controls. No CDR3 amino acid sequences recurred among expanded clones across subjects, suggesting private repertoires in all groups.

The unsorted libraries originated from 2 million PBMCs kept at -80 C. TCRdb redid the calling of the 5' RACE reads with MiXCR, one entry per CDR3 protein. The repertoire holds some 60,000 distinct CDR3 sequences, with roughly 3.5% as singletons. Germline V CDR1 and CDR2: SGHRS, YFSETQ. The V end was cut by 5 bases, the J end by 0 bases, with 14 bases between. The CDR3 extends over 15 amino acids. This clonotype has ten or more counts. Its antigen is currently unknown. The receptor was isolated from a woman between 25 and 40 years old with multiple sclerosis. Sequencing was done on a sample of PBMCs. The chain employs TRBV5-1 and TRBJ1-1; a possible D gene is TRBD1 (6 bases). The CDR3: CASSFMDSMNTEAFF. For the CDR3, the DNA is TGCGCCAGCAGTTTTATGGACAGCATGAACACTGAAGCTTTCTTT. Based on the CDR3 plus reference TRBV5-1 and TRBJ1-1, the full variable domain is KAGVTQTPRYLIKTRGQQVTLSCSPISGHRSVSWYQQTPGQGLQFLFEYFSETQRNKGNFPGRFSGRQFSNSRSEMNVSTLELGDSALYLCASSFMDSMNTEAFFGQGTRLTVV.